What follows describes a single TCR beta chain. The target antigen is unknown. This sample was included in a study of blood T cells in healthy people across ages. Primed by a sample-barcoded 5' primer and a J-beta primer mix, a second PCR proceeded for roughly 7 to 12 cycles. Tagging of each cDNA molecule was performed by a template-switch adaptor with 12 random nucleotides. TCRdb re-called the 5' RACE reads with MiXCR, one entry per CDR3 protein. The data show about 1.8 million distinct CDR3 sequences, with 40% to 55% seen just once and around 2.1% held by the top ten. Whole-study results and caveats: Higher diversity and more naive CD4+ cells were features of long-lived donors, compared to aged donors. Estimated diversity, derived from one million T cells, was regarded as an underestimate.

The CDR3 runs 15 residues. Unmatched junction bases numbered 10, after V lost 6 bases and J lost 5 bases. Per the germline V gene, CDR1 is LGHNA and CDR2 is YSLEER. Sequences were obtained from blood. The clonotype originates from a woman in her thirties or forties in good health. This rearrangement joins TRBV4-3 to TRBJ2-1, with 7 bases fitting TRBD1. CDR3: CASRHDREIHNEQFF. In DNA form, the CDR3 reads TGCGCCAGCAGACACGACAGGGAAATCCACAATGAGCAGTTCTTC.